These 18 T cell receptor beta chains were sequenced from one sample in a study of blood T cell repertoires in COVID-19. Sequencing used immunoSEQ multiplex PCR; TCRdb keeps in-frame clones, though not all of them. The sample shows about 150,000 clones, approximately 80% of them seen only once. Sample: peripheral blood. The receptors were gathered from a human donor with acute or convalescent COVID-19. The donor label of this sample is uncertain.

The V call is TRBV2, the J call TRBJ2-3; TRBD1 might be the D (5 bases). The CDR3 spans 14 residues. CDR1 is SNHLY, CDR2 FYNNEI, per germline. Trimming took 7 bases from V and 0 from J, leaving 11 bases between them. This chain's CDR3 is CASKKGPSTDTQYF. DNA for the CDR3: TGTGCCAGCAAGAAGGGGCCAAGCACAGATACGCAGTATTTT.

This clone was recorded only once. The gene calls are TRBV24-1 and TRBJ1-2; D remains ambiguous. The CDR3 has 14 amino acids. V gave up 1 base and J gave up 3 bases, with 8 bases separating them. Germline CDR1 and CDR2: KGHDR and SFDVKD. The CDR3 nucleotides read TGTGCCACCAGTGATTTTAACACCGACTATGGCTACACCTTC. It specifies CATSDFNTDYGYTF.

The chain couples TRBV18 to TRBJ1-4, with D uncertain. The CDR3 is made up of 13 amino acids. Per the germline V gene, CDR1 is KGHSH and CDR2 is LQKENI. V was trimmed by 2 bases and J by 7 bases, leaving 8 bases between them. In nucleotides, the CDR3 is TGTGCCAGCTCACCAGATCGGGTTGAAAAACTGTTTTTT. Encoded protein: CASSPDRVEKLFF. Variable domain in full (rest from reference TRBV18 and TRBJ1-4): NAGVMQNPRHLVRRRGQEARLRCSPMKGHSHVYWYRQLPEEGLKFMVYLQKENIIDESGMPKERFSAEFPKEGPSILRIQQVVRGDSAAYFCASSPDRVEKLFFGSGTQLSVL.

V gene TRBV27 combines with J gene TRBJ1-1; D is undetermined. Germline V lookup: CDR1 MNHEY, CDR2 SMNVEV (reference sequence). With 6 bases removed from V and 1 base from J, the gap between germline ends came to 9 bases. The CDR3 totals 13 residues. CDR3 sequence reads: CASRLQRNTEAFF. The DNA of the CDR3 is TGTGCCAGCAGGCTACAGAGGAACACTGAAGCTTTCTTT.

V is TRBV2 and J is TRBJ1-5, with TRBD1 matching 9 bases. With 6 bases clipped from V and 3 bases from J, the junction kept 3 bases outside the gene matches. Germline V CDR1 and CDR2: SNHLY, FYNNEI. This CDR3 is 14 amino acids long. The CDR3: CASSGTGNNQPQHF. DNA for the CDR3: TGTGCCAGCAGCGGGACAGGGAACAATCAGCCCCAGCATTTT.

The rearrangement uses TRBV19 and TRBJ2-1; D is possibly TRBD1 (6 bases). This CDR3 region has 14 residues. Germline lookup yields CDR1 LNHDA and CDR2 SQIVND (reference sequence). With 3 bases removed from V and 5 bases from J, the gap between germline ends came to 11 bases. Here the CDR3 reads CASSIGRGNNEQFF. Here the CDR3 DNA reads TGTGCCAGTAGTATTGGCAGGGGAAACAATGAGCAGTTCTTC. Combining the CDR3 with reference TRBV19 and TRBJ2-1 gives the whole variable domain DGGITQSPKYLFRKEGQNVTLSCEQNLNHDAMYWYRQDPGQGLRLIYYSQIVNDFQKGDIAEGYSVSREKKESFPLTVTSAQKNPTAFYLCASSIGRGNNEQFFGPGTRLTVL.

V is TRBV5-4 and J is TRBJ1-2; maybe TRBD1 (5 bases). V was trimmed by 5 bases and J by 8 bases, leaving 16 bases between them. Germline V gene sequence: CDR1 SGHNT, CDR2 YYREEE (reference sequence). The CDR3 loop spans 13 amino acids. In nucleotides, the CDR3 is TGTGCCAGCAGGGCTGGAACAGGACGCGGCTACACCTTC. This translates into CASRAGTGRGYTF.

The CDR3 sequence is CASSGQGPSGNTIYF. DNA of the CDR3: TGTGCCAGCAGCGGACAGGGACCCTCTGGAAACACCATATATTTT. This chain links TRBV2 with TRBJ1-3; 8 bases agree with TRBD1. With V trimmed by 6 bases and J by 0 bases, 4 bases remained unmatched. CDR1 is SNHLY and CDR2 is FYNNEI in the germline V gene. This CDR3 is 15 amino acids long.

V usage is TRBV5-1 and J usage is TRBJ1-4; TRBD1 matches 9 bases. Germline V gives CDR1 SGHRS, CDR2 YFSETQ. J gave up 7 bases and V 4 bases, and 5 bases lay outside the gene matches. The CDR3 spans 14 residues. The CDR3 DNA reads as TGCGCCAGCAGCGGGACAGGGATGAGTGAAAAACTGTTTTTT. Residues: CASSGTGMSEKLFF.

The CDR3 sequence: CATSDPTRVREQFF. CDR3 sequence (DNA): TGTGCCACCAGTGATCCCACCAGGGTCAGGGAGCAGTTCTTC. This chain links TRBV24-1 with TRBJ2-1; tentative D call: TRBD1 (5 bases). The CDR3 totals 14 residues. Germline V gives CDR1 KGHDR, CDR2 SFDVKD. The V and J ends lost 3 bases and 10 bases respectively, with 15 bases between them.

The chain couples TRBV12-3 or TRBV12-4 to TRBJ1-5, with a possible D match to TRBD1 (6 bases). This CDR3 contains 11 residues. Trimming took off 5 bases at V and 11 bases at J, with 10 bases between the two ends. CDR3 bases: TGTGCCAGCAGTCAAGACAGGTCCCAGCATTTT. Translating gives CASSQDRSQHF.

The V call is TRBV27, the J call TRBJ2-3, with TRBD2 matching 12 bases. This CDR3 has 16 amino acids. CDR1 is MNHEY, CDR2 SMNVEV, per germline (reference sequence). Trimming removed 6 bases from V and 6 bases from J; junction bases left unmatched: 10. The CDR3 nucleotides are TGTGCCAGCAGCCTACTAGCGGGGGGACTGAAGGATACGCAGTATTTT. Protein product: CASSLLAGGLKDTQYF.

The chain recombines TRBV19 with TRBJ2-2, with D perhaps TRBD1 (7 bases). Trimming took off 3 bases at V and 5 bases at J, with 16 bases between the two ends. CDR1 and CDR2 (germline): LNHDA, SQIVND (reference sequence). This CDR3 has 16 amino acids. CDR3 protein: CASSMLGGGGTGELFF. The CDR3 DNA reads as TGTGCCAGTAGTATGTTAGGGGGCGGAGGGACCGGGGAGCTGTTTTTT.

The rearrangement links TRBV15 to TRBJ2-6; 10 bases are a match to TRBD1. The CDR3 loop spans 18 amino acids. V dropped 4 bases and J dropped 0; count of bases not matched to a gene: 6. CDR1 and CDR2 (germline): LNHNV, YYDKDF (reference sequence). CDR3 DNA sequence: TGTGCCACCAGCACTAGGACAGGGGGACTCTCTGGGGCCAACGTCCTGACTTTC. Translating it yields CATSTRTGGLSGANVLTF.

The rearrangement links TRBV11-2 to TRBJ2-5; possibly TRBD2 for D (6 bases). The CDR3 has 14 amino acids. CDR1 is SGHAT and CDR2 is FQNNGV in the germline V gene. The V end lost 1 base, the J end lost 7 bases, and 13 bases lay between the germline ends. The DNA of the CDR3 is TGTGCCAGCAGCTTAGGGAGGGCCGAGGGGACCCAGTACTTC. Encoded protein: CASSLGRAEGTQYF.

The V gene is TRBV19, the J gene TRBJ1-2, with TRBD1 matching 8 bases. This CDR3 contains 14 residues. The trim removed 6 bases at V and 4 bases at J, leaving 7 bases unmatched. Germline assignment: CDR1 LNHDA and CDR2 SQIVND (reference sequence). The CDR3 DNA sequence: TGTGCCAGTAGCTCGGACAGGGTCTCCTATGGCTACACCTTC. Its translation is CASSSDRVSYGYTF.

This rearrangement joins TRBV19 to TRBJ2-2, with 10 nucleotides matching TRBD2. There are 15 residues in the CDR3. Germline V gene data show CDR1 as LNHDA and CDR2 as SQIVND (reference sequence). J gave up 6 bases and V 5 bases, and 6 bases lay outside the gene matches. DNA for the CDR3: TGTGCCAGTAGTCCAGTCAGCGGGGGGGCCGGGGAGCTGTTTTTT. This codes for CASSPVSGGAGELFF.

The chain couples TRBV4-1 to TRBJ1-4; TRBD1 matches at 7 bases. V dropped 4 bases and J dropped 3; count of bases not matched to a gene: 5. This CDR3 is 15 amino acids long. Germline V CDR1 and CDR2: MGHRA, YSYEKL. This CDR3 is CASSRTGVPNEKLFF. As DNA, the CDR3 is TGCGCCAGCAGCCGAACAGGGGTCCCTAATGAAAAACTGTTTTTT.